What follows is one T cell receptor (beta chain) and its context. This sample was taken from a study of blood T cell repertoires in COVID-19. Looking at the study overall: Italy, Spain and the United States were the sources of the convalescent and acute COVID-19 samples. T cells, B-cell-depleted T cells, or PBMCs provided the cDNA or gDNA that served as material.

Per the original data handling: Reference gene primers were amplified, and this amplification served to estimate nucleated cell counts. Method: immunoSEQ multiplex PCR; TCRdb's copy keeps in-frame clones and lacks some. Clone size and the V and J calls come from that table; the DNA yielded D and trimming. The sample carries fewer than 85,000 clones, 65% to 85% recorded once. This receptor was identified in a woman of 80 years or more with active or convalescent COVID-19. Sequenced input: peripheral blood.

The CDR3 DNA reads as TGTGCCAGCAGCTCCCCCCCAGGGGGGATGTCGGATACGCAGTATTTT. It specifies CASSSPPGGMSDTQYF. The chain recombines TRBV7-2 with TRBJ2-3; TRBD1 might be the D (7 bases). This CDR3 has 16 residues. Trimming removed 4 bases from V and 6 bases from J, with 20 bases in between. The germline V gene encodes CDR1 SGHTA and CDR2 FQGNSA.